This passage covers 11 T cell receptor beta chains from one sample sequenced in a study of blood T cell repertoires in COVID-19 (dated by TCRdb to 2018 to 2021). Library preparation used the immunoSEQ multiplex PCR assay. In its TCRdb copy, this immuneACCESS table keeps in-frame sequences only and misses some clones. Where compared with another copy, unresolved V genes explain less than half of these, and the others have no known cause. In this sample the table shows roughly 53,000 clones, around 80% of which occur a single time. The ten largest clones add up to about 3% of the sample. The sequencing input was peripheral blood. The receptors stem from a man over 45 with acute or convalescent COVID-19.

CDR3: CASSLDGQVTEQYF. The CDR3 DNA sequence: TGTGCCAGCAGCTTAGATGGACAGGTAACCGAGCAGTACTTC. V usage is TRBV7-9 and J usage is TRBJ2-7; 7 bases line up with TRBD1. Per germline, CDR1 SEHNR and CDR2 FQNEAQ (reference sequence). This CDR3 contains 14 residues. V trimming: 1 base; J trimming: 6 bases; junction bases outside the gene matches: 6.

This clone was observed a few times. V and J are TRBV3-1 (or the pseudogene TRBV3-2) and TRBJ1-3; maybe TRBD1 (5 bases). The germline V gene encodes CDR1 LGHDT and CDR2 YNNKEL (reference sequence). The V end was cut by 2 bases, the J end by 2 bases, with 16 bases between. This CDR3 is built from 17 residues. The CDR3 sequence is CASSQISGQDPGNTIYF. Here the CDR3 DNA reads TGTGCCAGCAGCCAAATCTCAGGGCAGGATCCTGGAAACACCATATATTTT.

The chain uses TRBV4-1 and TRBJ1-2; D perhaps matches TRBD1 (6 bases). The V and J ends lost 1 base and 8 bases respectively, with 17 bases between them. Per the germline V gene, CDR1 is MGHRA and CDR2 is YSYEKL. The length of the CDR3 is 15 residues. Written as DNA, the CDR3 is TGCGCCAGCAGCCAAGTTTCGGGGGGGGCCCTGGGCTACACCTTC. Translated: CASSQVSGGALGYTF.

The chain links TRBV30 to TRBJ1-2, with 8 positions matching TRBD1. Trimming cost V 5 bases and J 7 bases; bases outside gene matches: 9. This CDR3 contains 13 residues. Germline V gives CDR1 GTSNPN, CDR2 SVGIG (reference sequence). The CDR3 DNA is TGTGCCTGGCGACCGGGACAGGTCTCTGGCTACACCTTC. It yields the protein CAWRPGQVSGYTF. Full variable domain (missing parts from reference TRBV30 and TRBJ1-2): SQTIHQWPATLVQPVGSPLSLECTVEGTSNPNLYWYRQAAGRGLQLLFYSVGIGQISSEVPQNLSASRPQDRQFILSSKKLLLSDSGFYLCAWRPGQVSGYTFGSGTRLTVV.

J is TRBJ2-1 and V is TRBV10-1; TRBD1 agrees at 7 bases. Trimming removed 3 bases from V and 0 bases from J; junction bases left unmatched: 8. The CDR3 length is 17 residues. CDR1 is WNHNN, CDR2 SYGVQD, per germline (reference sequence). The DNA of the CDR3 is TGCGCCAGCAGTGAAGCTAGTGGACAGGCCTCCTACAATGAGCAGTTCTTC. Protein sequence: CASSEASGQASYNEQFF.

V is TRBV4-1 and J is TRBJ2-3, with TRBD2 matching over 12 bases. The V and J ends lost 2 bases and 0 bases, in that order; junction bases with no gene match: 15. The CDR3 is made up of 21 amino acids. Germline V CDR1 and CDR2: MGHRA, YSYEKL. The CDR3 here is CASSQPPLAGGPVLSTDTQYF. The CDR3 region has the DNA TGCGCCAGCAGCCAACCCCCACTAGCGGGAGGACCAGTCCTTAGCACAGATACGCAGTATTTT.

V is TRBV5-6 and J is TRBJ2-4; TRBD1 matches 8 bases. This CDR3 is 16 amino acids long. V gave up 0 bases and J gave up 7 bases; unmatched junction bases: 9. Germline V gene lookup returns CDR1 SGHDT and CDR2 YYEEEE. The CDR3 loop reads CASSLDGQGGGNIQYF. In DNA form, the CDR3 reads TGTGCCAGCAGCTTGGATGGACAGGGTGGGGGGAACATTCAGTACTTC.

The rearrangement uses TRBV5-4 and TRBJ2-7, with 7 bases aligning to TRBD2. V shed 0 bases and J 1 base; nucleotides not matched to a gene: 4. Germline assignment: CDR1 SGHNT and CDR2 YYREEE (reference sequence). The CDR3 covers 15 residues. The DNA of the CDR3 is TGTGCCAGCAGCTTGGGACGGGGGGAGTCCTACGAGCAGTACTTC. Translating it yields CASSLGRGESYEQYF.

This chain connects TRBV14 to TRBJ2-1, with unresolved D. CDR1 is SGHDN and CDR2 is FVKESK in the germline V gene. CDR3 length equals 16 residues. Trimming took off 0 bases at V and 5 bases at J, with 14 bases between the two ends. CDR3 amino acids: CASSQDHDWQDNEQFF. The CDR3 DNA reads as TGTGCCAGCAGCCAAGATCATGACTGGCAAGACAATGAGCAGTTCTTC.

V gene TRBV18 combines with J gene TRBJ1-2; maybe TRBD1 (5 bases). Trimming stripped 2 bases from V and 8 bases from J, with 15 bases between. The CDR3 spans 14 residues. Germline loops: CDR1 KGHSH, CDR2 LQKENI. The CDR3 nucleotides read TGTGCCAGCTCACCAAGGCGGGAGGGGATCGGCTACACCTTC. It encodes CASSPRREGIGYTF.

The V gene is TRBV27, the J gene TRBJ1-1; a possible D gene is TRBD1 (6 bases). V was pared by 5 bases and J by 1 base, with 17 bases between. This CDR3 contains 16 residues. Germline CDR1 MNHEY, CDR2 SMNVEV (reference sequence). The CDR3 loop reads CASSPLGSRGNTEAFF. The CDR3 nucleotides are TGTGCCAGCAGTCCCCTAGGGTCCAGGGGGAACACTGAAGCTTTCTTT.